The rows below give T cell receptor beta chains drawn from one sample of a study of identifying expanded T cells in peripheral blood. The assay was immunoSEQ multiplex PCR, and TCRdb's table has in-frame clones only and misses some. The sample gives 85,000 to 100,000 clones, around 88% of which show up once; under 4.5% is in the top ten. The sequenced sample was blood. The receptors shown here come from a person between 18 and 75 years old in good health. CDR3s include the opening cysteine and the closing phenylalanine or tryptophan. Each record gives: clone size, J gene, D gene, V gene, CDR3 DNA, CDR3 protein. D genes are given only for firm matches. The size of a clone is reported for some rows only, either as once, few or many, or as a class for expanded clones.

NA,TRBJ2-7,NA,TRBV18,TGTGCCAGCTCACCAGTGGTGGACCTAAGGAGCGAGCAGTACTTC,CASSPVVDLRSEQYF
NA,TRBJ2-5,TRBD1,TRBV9,TGTGCCAGCAGCGTAGAGGGGGCGGATCAAGAGACCCAGTACTTC,CASSVEGADQETQYF
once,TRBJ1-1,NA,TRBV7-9,TGTGCCAGCAGCTTGGGGGCCGGGACGGTGAACACTGAAGCTTTCTTT,CASSLGAGTVNTEAFF
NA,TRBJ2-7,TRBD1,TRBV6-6,TGTGCCAGCAGTTATGGGGACAGGGTCCACGAGCAGTACTTC,CASSYGDRVHEQYF
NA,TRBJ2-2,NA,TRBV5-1,TGCGCCAGCAGCTCAAATCCTGGCGGGATGGCCGGGGAGCTGTTTTTT,CASSSNPGGMAGELFF
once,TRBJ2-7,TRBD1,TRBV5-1,TGCGCCAGCTACCGGGACAGCGACTACGAGCAGTACTTC,CASYRDSDYEQYF
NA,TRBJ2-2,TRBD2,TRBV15,TGTGCCACCAGCAGAGGGCCTAGCGGGAGGGCCGGCACCGGGAACACCGGGGAGCTGTTTTTT,CATSRGPSGRAGTGNTGELFF
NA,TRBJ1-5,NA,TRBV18,TGTGCCAGCTCACTCCTTAAAGCTGATCAGCCCCAGCATTTT,CASSLLKADQPQHF
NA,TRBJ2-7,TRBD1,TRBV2,TGTGCCAGCAGTGGTGGACAGGGTCTCTACGAGCAGTACTTC,CASSGGQGLYEQYF
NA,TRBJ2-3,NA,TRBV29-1,TGCAGCGACTCCGGTGCGACACACACTGATACGCAGTATTTT,CSDSGATHTDTQYF
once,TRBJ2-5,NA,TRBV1,TGCACCAGCAGCCAAGATCCAGGGGAGGGGGAAAAGGCGGAGACCCAGTACTTC,CTSSQDPGEGEKAETQYF
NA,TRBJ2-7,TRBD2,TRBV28,TGTGCCAGCAGTCTTGGACTAGCGGGACCTTACGAGCAGTACTTC,CASSLGLAGPYEQYF
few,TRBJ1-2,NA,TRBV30,TGTGCCTGGAGACAGGGCCGGGGCCCACAACTTAACTATGGCTACACCTTC,CAWRQGRGPQLNYGYTF
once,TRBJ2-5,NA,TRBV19,TGTGCCAGCTCCCAAATGGGGGGAGAGACCCAGTACTTC,CASSQMGGETQYF
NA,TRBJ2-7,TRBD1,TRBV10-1,TGCGCCAGCAGTGACGGGACAGTCTACGAGCAGTACTTC,CASSDGTVYEQYF
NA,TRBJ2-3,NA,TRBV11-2,TGTGCCAGCAGCTTAGTTGGGGGAACTAGCACAGATACGCAGTATTTT,CASSLVGGTSTDTQYF
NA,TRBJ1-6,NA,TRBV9,TGTGCCAGCAGCGTAGCTCCGGGGGAACTCTCACCCCTCCACTTT,CASSVAPGELSPLHF
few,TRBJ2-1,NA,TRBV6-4,TGTGCCAGCAGTGACAACGGTAACAATGAGCAGTTCTTC,CASSDNGNNEQFF
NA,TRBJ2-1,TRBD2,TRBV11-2,TGTGCCAGCAGCTTAGGGAGCGGGGGGACCAATGAGCAGTTCTTC,CASSLGSGGTNEQFF
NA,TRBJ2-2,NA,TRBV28,TGTGCCAGCAAAAAGGATACGAACACCGGGGAGCTGTTTTTT,CASKKDTNTGELFF
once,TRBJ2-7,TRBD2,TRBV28,TGTGCCAGCAGTCCGGGGACTAGCGGGAGGCGATACGAGCAGTACTTC,CASSPGTSGRRYEQYF
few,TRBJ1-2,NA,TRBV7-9,TGTGCCAGCAGCTTCAACAGGGACGGCTACACCTTC,CASSFNRDGYTF
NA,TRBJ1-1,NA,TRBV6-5,TGTGCCAGCACCAAACCAGGTGGCACTGAAGCTTTCTTT,CASTKPGGTEAFF
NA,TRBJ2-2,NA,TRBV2,TGTGCCAGCAGGGACACGAACACCGGGGAGCTGTTTTTT,CASRDTNTGELFF
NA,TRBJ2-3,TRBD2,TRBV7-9,TGTGCCAGCAGCCCCGTCGGCGGGAGAGGTGGGAATACGCAGTATTTT,CASSPVGGRGGNTQYF
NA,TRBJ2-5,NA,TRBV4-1,TGCGCCAGCAGCCAACCTCAAGAGACCCAGTACTTC,CASSQPQETQYF
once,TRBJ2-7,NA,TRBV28,TGTGCCAGCAGTTTCCTCGGAATCTACGAGCAGTACTTC,CASSFLGIYEQYF
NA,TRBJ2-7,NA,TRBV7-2,TGTGCCAGCAGCTTTAACAGGGCCGACGAGCAGTACTTC,CASSFNRADEQYF
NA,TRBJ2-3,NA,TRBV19,TGTGCCAGTAGTCTCCGGATAAGTACAGATACGCAGTATTTT,CASSLRISTDTQYF
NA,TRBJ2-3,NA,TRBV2,TGTGCCAGCACTCCGAGGGACACAGATACGCAGTATTTT,CASTPRDTDTQYF
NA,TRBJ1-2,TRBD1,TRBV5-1,TGCGCCAGCAGCTTGGAGACAGGGGGAGGTTACTATGGCTACACCTTC,CASSLETGGGYYGYTF
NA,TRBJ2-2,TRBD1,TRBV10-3,TGTGCCATCCCACAGGGGGCAGGCACCGGGGAGCTGTTTTTT,CAIPQGAGTGELFF
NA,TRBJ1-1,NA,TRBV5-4,TGTGCCAGCAGCTTGGCCGACGCTTTCACTGAAGCTTTCTTT,CASSLADAFTEAFF
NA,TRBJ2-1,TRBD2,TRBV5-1,TGCGCCAGCAGCTTGGCCCCAGTAGCGGGGAGGGGCAATGAGCAGTTCTTC,CASSLAPVAGRGNEQFF
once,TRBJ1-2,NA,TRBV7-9,TGTGCCAGCAGCACCCCAAACTATGGCTACACCTTC,CASSTPNYGYTF
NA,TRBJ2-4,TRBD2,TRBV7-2,TGTGCCAGCAGCTTAGCCGCTAGCGGGAGAGGCATGGCCAAAAACATTCAGTACTTC,CASSLAASGRGMAKNIQYF
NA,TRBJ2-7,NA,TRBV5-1,TGCGCCAGCAGCTTGGGAAACCTAGGGAGCTACGAGCAGTACTTC,CASSLGNLGSYEQYF
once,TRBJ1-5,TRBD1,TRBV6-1,TGTGCCAGCAGTGTGGGGACAGGGGGTCCAAATCAGCCCCAGCATTTT,CASSVGTGGPNQPQHF
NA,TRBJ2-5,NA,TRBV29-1,TGCAGCGTTGATATGGGCGGGGTCCAGACCCAGTACTTC,CSVDMGGVQTQYF
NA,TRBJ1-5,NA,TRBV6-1,TGTGCCAGCAGGGTCGACCCCGGGGGTCAGCCCCAGCATTTT,CASRVDPGGQPQHF
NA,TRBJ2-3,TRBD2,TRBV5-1,TGCGCCAGCAGCACAGGACTAGCTAGCACAGATACGCAGTATTTT,CASSTGLASTDTQYF
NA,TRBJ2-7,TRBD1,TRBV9,TGTGCCAGCAGCACCGTAGATGGGGAGACAGGGTGGCACGAGCAGTACTTC,CASSTVDGETGWHEQYF
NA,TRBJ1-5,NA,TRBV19,TGTGCCAGTAGTATATCCGTTAATCAGCCCCAGCATTTT,CASSISVNQPQHF
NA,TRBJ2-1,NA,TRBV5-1,TGCGCCAGCAGCTACCCCCCCTCCCCCCGCAGGCGGTCCTACAATGAGCAGTTCTTC,CASSYPPSPRRRSYNEQFF
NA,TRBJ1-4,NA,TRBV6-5,TGTGCCAGCAGTTACGACAGCGAGGGGGAAAAACTGTTTTTT,CASSYDSEGEKLFF
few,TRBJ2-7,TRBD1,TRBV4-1,TGCGCCAGCAGCCAGGAACCAGGACAGGGGGACGAGCAGTACTTC,CASSQEPGQGDEQYF
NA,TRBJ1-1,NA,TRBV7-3,TGTGCCAGCAGCACCCAGCCGGGGACTGAAGCTTTCTTT,CASSTQPGTEAFF
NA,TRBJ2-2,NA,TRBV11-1,TGTGCCAGCAGCCCCTCGACGGCAGGCACCGGGGAGCTGTTTTTT,CASSPSTAGTGELFF
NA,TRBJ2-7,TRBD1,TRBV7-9,TGTGCCAGCAGGACAACCGGGACAGCCTACGAGCAGTACTTC,CASRTTGTAYEQYF
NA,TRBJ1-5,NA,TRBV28,TGTGCCATCGAGTCGAATAGCAATCAGCCCCAGCATTTT,CAIESNSNQPQHF
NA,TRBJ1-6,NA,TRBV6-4,TGTGCCAGCAGGGACTCCTATAATTCACCCCTCCACTTT,CASRDSYNSPLHF
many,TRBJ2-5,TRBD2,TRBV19,TGTGCCAGTAGTGGACTAGCGGGGGGGACAGGGAAGACCCAGTACTTC,CASSGLAGGTGKTQYF
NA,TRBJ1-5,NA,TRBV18,TGTGCCAGCTCACCCCAGAAGGGGCCTCAGCCCCAGCATTTT,CASSPQKGPQPQHF